This TCR beta chain was recovered during a study of post-analysis software for immune sequencing data. Study-wide background: Disease courses included relapsing-remitting, secondary progressive and progressive-relapsing multiple sclerosis. General study results and limits: Clustering by F measure revealed strong co-clustering among samples prepared together in one batch. People with multiple sclerosis had a significantly lower normalized Chao1 diversity than controls did. Compared with controls, patients had more of 4 or 5 TRBV segments, including TRBV5-6, TRBV5-1 and TRBV20-1.

About this clonotype: The antigen is not known.

Researchers reported that TCR beta cDNA libraries carried unique molecular identifiers. TCRdb re-derived calls from the PCR reads in MiXCR, one entry per CDR3 protein. The sample consists of 740,000 or so distinct CDR3 sequences, about 57% of them appearing once. J gave up 3 bases and V 2 bases, and 1 base lay outside the gene matches. This CDR3 has 15 residues. Germline CDR1 is MGHRA and CDR2 is YSYEKL. The specimen was blood. This receptor was identified in a girl aged 5 to 17 with multiple sclerosis. The rearrangement uses TRBV4-1 and TRBJ2-1, with 10 bases lining up with TRBD2. The CDR3 DNA follows: TGCGCCAGCAGCCAAACTAGCGGGAACTACAATGAGCAGTTCTTC. Translated, it gives CASSQTSGNYNEQFF.